This T cell receptor beta chain comes out of a study of cytomegalovirus exposure and HLA in healthy donors. Study results and caveats: An assumption of roughly uniform sequencing depth across donors underlay the presence/absence analyses. Another analysis was done later, and it associated around 16,000 TCR beta sequences with HLA alleles at 0.05 false discovery rate. Data from an earlier analysis indicated that most TCR beta V segments were productive either about 90% or about 30% of the time. A cluster of highly shared sequence variants was likely a sequencing artifact.

This CDR3 region has 17 residues. Trimming at V came to 2 bases and at J to 7 bases, leaving 11 bases not matched to a gene. Germline CDR1 and CDR2: ENHRY and SYGVKD. Primers: 60 Vbeta forward and 13 Jbeta reverse. The assay was immunoSEQ multiplex PCR, and TCRdb's table has in-frame clones only and misses some. This sample carries over 150,000 clones, roughly 80% of them seen once, and the ten largest clones take approximately 12%. Worth noting for this clone: The antigen is undetermined. Other DNA sequences from this sample encode an identical CDR3 as well.

Sequencing was done on a sample of PBMCs. The chain uses TRBV10-3 and TRBJ2-1, with 10 nucleotides matching TRBD2. The source of this sequence is a man over 45 in good health and CMV-seropositive. The CDR3 reads CAISERERGGQRNEQFF. For the CDR3, the DNA is TGTGCCATCAGTGAGAGGGAGCGGGGGGGCCAAAGGAATGAGCAGTTCTTC.